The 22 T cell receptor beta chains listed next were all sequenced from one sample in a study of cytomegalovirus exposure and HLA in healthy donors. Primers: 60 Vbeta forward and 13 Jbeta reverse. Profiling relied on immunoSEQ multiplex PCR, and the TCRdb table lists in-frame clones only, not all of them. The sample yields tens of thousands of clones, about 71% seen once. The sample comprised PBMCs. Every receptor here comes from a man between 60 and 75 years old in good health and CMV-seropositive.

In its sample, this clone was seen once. CDR3 sequence reads: CATKKGQGVLNTEAFF. CDR3 bases: TGTGCCACCAAAAAGGGACAGGGCGTACTGAACACTGAAGCTTTCTTT. The V and J genes are TRBV19 and TRBJ1-1; 9 bases match TRBD1. V gave up 10 bases and J gave up 0 bases; unmatched junction bases: 12. Germline values: CDR1 LNHDA, CDR2 SQIVND (reference sequence). The CDR3 has 16 residues.

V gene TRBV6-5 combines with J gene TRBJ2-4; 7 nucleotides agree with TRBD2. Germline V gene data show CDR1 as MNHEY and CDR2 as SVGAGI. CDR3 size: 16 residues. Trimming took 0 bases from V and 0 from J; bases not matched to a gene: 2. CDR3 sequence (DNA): TGTGCCAGCAGTTACTCGGCTAGCGGAGCCAAAAACATTCAGTACTTC. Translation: CASSYSASGAKNIQYF.

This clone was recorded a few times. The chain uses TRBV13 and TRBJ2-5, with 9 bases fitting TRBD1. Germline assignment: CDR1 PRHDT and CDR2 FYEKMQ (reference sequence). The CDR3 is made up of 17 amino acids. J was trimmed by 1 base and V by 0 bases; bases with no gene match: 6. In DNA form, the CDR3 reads TGTGCCAGCAGCTTAGGCCACAGGGGGCCCATCCAAGAGACCCAGTACTTC. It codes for CASSLGHRGPIQETQYF.

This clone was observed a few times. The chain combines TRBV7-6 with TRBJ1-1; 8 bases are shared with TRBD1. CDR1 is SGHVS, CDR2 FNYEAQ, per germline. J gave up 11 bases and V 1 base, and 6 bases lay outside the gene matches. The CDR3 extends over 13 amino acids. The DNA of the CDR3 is TGTGCCAGCAGCTTAGGAACAGGGGGAAAGGCTTTCTTT. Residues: CASSLGTGGKAFF.

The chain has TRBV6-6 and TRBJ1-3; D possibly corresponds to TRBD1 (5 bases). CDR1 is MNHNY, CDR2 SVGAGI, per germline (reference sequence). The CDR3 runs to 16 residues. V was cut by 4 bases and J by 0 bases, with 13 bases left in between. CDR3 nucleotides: TGTGCCAGCAGTTCACCGCTCCAGGGCTCTGGAAACACCATATATTTT. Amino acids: CASSSPLQGSGNTIYF.

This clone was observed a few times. CDR3 DNA sequence: TGTGCCAGCAGAGAGCGGTATAGCAATCAGCCCCAGCATTTT. Residues: CASRERYSNQPQHF. V gene TRBV5-8 combines with J gene TRBJ1-5; D is unresolved. The CDR3 spans 14 residues. Germline V lookup: CDR1 SGHTS, CDR2 YDEGEE. V lost 5 bases, J lost 0 bases, and 9 bases lay in between.

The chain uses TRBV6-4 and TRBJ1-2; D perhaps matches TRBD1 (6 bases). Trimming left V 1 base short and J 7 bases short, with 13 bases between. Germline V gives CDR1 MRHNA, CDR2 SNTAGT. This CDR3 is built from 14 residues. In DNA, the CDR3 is TGTGCCAGCAGTGACTTGGGGGGGGCGGGTGGCTACACCTTC. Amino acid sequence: CASSDLGGAGGYTF.

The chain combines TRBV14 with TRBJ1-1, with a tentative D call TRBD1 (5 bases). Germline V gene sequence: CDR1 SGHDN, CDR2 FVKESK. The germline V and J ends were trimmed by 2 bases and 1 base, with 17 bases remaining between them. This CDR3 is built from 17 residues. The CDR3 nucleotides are TGTGCCAGCAGCCAAAATCGGGGGACGAACCCGAACACTGAAGCTTTCTTT. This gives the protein CASSQNRGTNPNTEAFF.

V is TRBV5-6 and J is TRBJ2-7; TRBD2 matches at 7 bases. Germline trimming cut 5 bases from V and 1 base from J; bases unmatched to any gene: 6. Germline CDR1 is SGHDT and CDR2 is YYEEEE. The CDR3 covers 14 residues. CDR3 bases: TGTGCCAGCAGAAAGCGGGACCTATCCTACGAGCAGTACTTC. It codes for CASRKRDLSYEQYF.

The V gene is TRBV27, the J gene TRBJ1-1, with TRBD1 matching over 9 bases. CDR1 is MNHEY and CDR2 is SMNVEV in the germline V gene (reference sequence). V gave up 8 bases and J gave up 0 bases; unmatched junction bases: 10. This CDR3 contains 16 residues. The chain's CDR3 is CASRNGQGIMNTEAFF. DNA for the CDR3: TGTGCCAGCCGTAACGGACAGGGGATCATGAACACTGAAGCTTTCTTT.

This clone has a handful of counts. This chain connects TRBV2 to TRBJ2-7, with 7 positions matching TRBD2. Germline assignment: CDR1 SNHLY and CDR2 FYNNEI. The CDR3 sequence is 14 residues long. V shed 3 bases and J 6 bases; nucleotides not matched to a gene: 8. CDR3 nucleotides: TGTGCCAGCAGTGATTGGTTAGGCGGGGGCGAGCAGTACTTC. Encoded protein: CASSDWLGGGEQYF.

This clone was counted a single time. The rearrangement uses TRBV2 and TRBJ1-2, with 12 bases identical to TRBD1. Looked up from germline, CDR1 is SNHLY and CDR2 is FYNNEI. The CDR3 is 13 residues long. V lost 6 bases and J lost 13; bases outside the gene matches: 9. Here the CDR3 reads CASRAGTGGNITF. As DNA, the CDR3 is TGTGCCAGCAGGGCCGGGACAGGGGGCAACATCACCTTC.

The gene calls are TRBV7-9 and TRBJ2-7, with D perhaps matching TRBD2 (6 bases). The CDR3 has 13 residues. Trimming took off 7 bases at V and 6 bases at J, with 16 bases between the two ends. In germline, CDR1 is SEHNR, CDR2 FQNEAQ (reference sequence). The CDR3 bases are TGTGCCAGCAACAAGGACGGGGGTACCGAGCAGTACTTC. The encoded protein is CASNKDGGTEQYF.

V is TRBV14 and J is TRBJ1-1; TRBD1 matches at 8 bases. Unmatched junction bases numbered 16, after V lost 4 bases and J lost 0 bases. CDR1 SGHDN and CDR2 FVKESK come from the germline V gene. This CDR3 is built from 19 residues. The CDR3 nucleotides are TGTGCCAGCAGCCTATTAGTATCCAGGGGGCAAGGTTTGAACACTGAAGCTTTCTTT. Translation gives CASSLLVSRGQGLNTEAFF. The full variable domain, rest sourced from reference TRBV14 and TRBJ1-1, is EAGVTQFPSHSVIEKGQTVTLRCDPISGHDNLYWYRRVMGKEIKFLLHFVKESKQDESGMPNNRFLAERTGGTYSTLKVQPAELEDSGVYFCASSLLVSRGQGLNTEAFFGQGTRLTVV.

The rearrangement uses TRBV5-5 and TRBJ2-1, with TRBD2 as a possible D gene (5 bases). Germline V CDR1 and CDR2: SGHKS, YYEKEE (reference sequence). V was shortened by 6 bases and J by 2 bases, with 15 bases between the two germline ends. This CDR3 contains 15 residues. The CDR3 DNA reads TGTGCCAGCAACCCTCCGAGGGCTGCCTACAATGAGCAGTTCTTC. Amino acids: CASNPPRAAYNEQFF. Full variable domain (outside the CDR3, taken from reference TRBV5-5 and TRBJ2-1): DAGVTQSPTHLIKTRGQQVTLRCSPISGHKSVSWYQQVLGQGPQFIFQYYEKEERGRGNFPDRFSARQFPNYSSELNVNALLLGDSALYLCASNPPRAAYNEQFFGPGTRLTVL.

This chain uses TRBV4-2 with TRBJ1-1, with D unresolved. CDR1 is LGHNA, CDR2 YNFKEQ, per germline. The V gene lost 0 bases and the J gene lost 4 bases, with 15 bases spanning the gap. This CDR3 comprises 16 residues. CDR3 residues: CASSQDLKGGSTEAFF. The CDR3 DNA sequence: TGTGCCAGCAGCCAAGATCTAAAAGGCGGCTCCACTGAAGCTTTCTTT.

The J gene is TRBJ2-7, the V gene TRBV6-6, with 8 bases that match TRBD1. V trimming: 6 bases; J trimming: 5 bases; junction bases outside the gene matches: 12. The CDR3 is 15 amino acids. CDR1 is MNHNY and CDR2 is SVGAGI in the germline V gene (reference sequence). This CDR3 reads CASRIRTGCGDEQYF. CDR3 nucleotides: TGTGCCAGCAGAATTAGGACAGGGTGCGGCGACGAGCAGTACTTC.

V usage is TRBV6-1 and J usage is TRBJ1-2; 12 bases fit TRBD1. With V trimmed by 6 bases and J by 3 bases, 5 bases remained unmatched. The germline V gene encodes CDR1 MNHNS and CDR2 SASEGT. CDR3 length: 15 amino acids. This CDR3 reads CASRGTGGFDYGYTF. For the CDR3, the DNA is TGTGCCAGCAGGGGGACAGGGGGCTTCGACTATGGCTACACCTTC.

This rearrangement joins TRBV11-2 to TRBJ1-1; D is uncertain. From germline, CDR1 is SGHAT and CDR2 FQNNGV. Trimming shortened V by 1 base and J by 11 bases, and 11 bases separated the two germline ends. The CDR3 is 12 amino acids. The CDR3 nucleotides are TGTGCCAGCAGCTTAGCCGGTCCGAGGGCTTTCTTT. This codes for CASSLAGPRAFF.

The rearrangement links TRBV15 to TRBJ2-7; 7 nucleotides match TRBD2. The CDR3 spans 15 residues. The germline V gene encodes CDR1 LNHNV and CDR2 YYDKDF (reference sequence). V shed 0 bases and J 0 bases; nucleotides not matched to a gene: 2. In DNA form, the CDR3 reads TGTGCCACCAGCAGAGACGGCGGGAGCTCCTACGAGCAGTACTTC. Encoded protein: CATSRDGGSSYEQYF.

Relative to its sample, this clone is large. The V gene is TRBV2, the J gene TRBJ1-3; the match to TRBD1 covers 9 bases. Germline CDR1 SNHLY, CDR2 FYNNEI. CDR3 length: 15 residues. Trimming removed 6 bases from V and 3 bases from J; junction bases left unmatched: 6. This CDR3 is CASRQGQGFGNTIYF. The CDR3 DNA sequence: TGTGCCAGCAGGCAAGGACAGGGGTTTGGAAACACCATATATTTT.

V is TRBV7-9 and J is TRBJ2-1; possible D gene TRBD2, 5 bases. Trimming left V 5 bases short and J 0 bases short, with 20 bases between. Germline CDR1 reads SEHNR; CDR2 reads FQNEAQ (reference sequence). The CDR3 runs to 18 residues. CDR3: CASSPLGRRPSSYNEQFF. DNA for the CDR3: TGTGCCAGCAGCCCCTTGGGGAGACGTCCAAGCTCCTACAATGAGCAGTTCTTC.